In this sample, the clone carrying this T cell receptor beta chain turned up many times. Assembly of TCR beta libraries relied on iRepertoire HTBI primers together with Arm-PCR of CDR3 regions. TCRdb fed the multiplex PCR reads into MiXCR, producing one record per CDR3 protein. Found here are hundreds of thousands of distinct CDR3 sequences, roughly a sixth of them singletons; the top ten hold about 20%. These data come from a study of regulatory T cells in long-lasting Graves disease. The overall study: Less than 3 months of antithyroid drugs had been taken by newly diagnosed Graves' patients.

The CDR3 length is 17 residues. Trimming removed 1 base from V and 1 base from J, with 17 bases in between. Germline V gene data show CDR1 as SGDLS and CDR2 as YYNGEE. Time point denoted: newly diagnosed GD, antithyroid drugs for less than 3 months. The TCR library was prepared using RNA isolated from PBMCs. The sample was peripheral blood mononuclear cells (PBMCs), taken at new diagnosis, from a patient treated with antithyroid drugs. The source is a female donor with Graves disease. The J gene is TRBJ1-1, the V gene TRBV9; D is unclear. CDR3 DNA: TGTGCCAGCAGCGTATCGAGCCTCTGGGGAGAGAACACTGAAGCTTTCTTT. This codes for CASSVSSLWGENTEAFF.